Included here is one T cell receptor (beta chain) sequence, with context. Splitting of CD4+ cells produced CD45RA+ naive and CD45RA-negative memory subsets. This CDR3 region has 17 residues. The V gene lost 5 bases and the J gene lost 0 bases, with 16 bases spanning the gap. The germline CDR1 and CDR2 sequences are ENHRY and SYGVKD. The data belong to a study of shared clonotypes between healthy human individuals. The authors distributed each subset's genomic DNA evenly over several immunoSEQ plates. Study processing details: Because ImmunoSEQ provided only junction sequences with no quality scores, the filtering differed. Sequencing used immunoSEQ multiplex PCR; TCRdb keeps in-frame clones, though not all of them. V and J calls and clone size follow that table, whereas D and trimming were derived from the DNA. Of approximately 2.5 million clones listed, around nine tenths are singletons.

Material for sequencing was naive CD4+ T cells sorted from blood. As for subset: CD45RA+ positively selected. The chain employs TRBV10-3 and TRBJ1-4, with D perhaps TRBD1 (6 bases). This clonotype was sampled from a man aged 18 to 35 in good health. The CDR3 nucleotides are TGTGCCATCAGTCCCCACAGGGCCAATACAACTAATGAAAAACTGTTTTTT. Translated, it gives CAISPHRANTTNEKLFF.